What follows describes a single T cell receptor beta chain. The table came from immunoSEQ multiplex PCR; TCRdb's copy has only in-frame clones and leaves some out. Here the sample spans about 58,000 clones, roughly four fifths being singletons. The sample comes from a study of OX40 agonist ivuxolimab in advanced cancers. Germline CDR1 and CDR2: SGDLS and YYNGEE. V shed 3 bases and J shed 4 bases, with 5 bases lying between them. There are 11 residues in the CDR3. The chain has TRBV9 and TRBJ2-7; D remains unclear. The clonotype was recovered from an adult with an advanced solid tumor such as melanoma, head and neck, liver or kidney cancer. This specimen consisted of CD4+ or CD8+ T cells sorted from blood, obtained in a trial of the OX40 agonist ivuxolimab. CDR3 protein: CASSAPYEQYF. CDR3 in DNA: TGTGCCAGCAGCGCCCCTTACGAGCAGTACTTC.